This TCR beta chain was found in a study of T-cell reconstitution after alpha-beta-depleted transplantation in children. CDR1 is LNHNV, CDR2 YYDKDF, per germline (reference sequence). This CDR3 comprises 16 residues. With 0 bases removed from V and 2 bases from J, the gap between germline ends came to 10 bases. The TCRbeta library incorporated unique molecular identifiers. TCRdb used MiXCR to reprocess the PCR reads, holding one entry per CDR3 protein. This repertoire shows hundreds of thousands of distinct CDR3 sequences, 20% to 25% found once; its top ten account for 13% to 15%. This clonotype was seen at least ten times.

The chain recombines TRBV15 with TRBJ2-2; TRBD1 might be the D (5 bases). The input for sequencing was PBMCs, mostly from graft donor cells, taken 360 days after TCRalphabeta/CD19-depleted stem cell transplant. The TCR originated in a boy in the first two years of life who had a stem cell transplant for acute myeloid leukemia, so the T cells may come from the graft donor. DNA for the CDR3: TGTGCCACCAGCAGAGATCAGGGCCTAAACACCGGGGAGCTGTTTTTT. Its translation: CATSRDQGLNTGELFF.